Listed here are 13 T cell receptor beta chains from one sample, sequenced in a study of cytomegalovirus exposure and HLA in healthy donors. Use of 60 Vbeta and 13 Jbeta primers characterized the PCR. Generated by immunoSEQ multiplex PCR, the TCRdb table keeps only in-frame clones and is missing some. The repertoire holds tens of thousands of clones, with 82% as singletons. The sequenced material came from PBMCs. These receptors all come from a man between 50 and 59 years old in good health and CMV-seronegative.

The chain recombines TRBV28 with TRBJ2-7; 8 bases fit TRBD2. Germline V gene lookup returns CDR1 MDHEN and CDR2 SYDVKM. This CDR3 contains 18 residues. The V segment lost 5 bases and the J segment 5 bases; nucleotides outside the gene matches: 20. The CDR3 here is CASSLPPPGRSGANEQYF. For the CDR3, the DNA is TGTGCCAGCAGTCTCCCCCCGCCGGGGCGTAGCGGGGCCAACGAGCAGTACTTC.

The gene calls are TRBV2 and TRBJ2-3; 10 bases match TRBD1. CDR1 and CDR2 (germline): SNHLY, FYNNEI. The CDR3 has 15 amino acids. After removal of 7 bases from V and 2 bases from J, the junction contained 6 bases not matched to a gene. The CDR3 sequence: CASTGQGFPTDTQYF. The DNA for the CDR3 is TGTGCCAGCACGGGACAGGGGTTCCCCACAGATACGCAGTATTTT.

A few counts support this clone. V and J are TRBV6-5 and TRBJ2-7, with 7 bases lining up with TRBD1. This CDR3 spans 15 amino acids. The germline V gene has CDR1 MNHEY and CDR2 SVGAGI. J was trimmed by 0 bases and V by 5 bases; bases with no gene match: 7. The CDR3 coding sequence is TGTGCCAGCAGTGGGTCCGGGACAGCCTCCTACGAGCAGTACTTC. This gives the protein CASSGSGTASYEQYF.

This rearrangement joins TRBV10-1 to TRBJ2-3; 13 bases are a match to TRBD2. The CDR3 has 16 residues. CDR1 and CDR2 from the germline V gene are WNHNN and SYGVQD (reference sequence). With 0 bases clipped from V and 8 bases from J, the junction kept 5 bases outside the gene matches. The CDR3 bases are TGCGCCAGCAGTGAGTCGACTAGCGGGGGGCTCCGTACGCAGTATTTT. This translates into CASSESTSGGLRTQYF.

The rearrangement uses TRBV25-1 and TRBJ2-7; a possible D gene is TRBD1 (5 bases). There are 11 residues in the CDR3. Between the trimmed V and J ends, which lost 6 bases and 4 bases, there was a span of 7 bases. Looked up from germline, CDR1 is MGHDK and CDR2 is SYGVNS. The DNA of the CDR3 is TGTGCCAGCAGCACAGGATACGAGCAGTACTTC. Its translation is CASSTGYEQYF.

This clone occurred a few times. V usage is TRBV5-1 and J usage is TRBJ2-3; 9 bases line up with TRBD1. The length of the CDR3 is 16 residues. CDR1 is SGHRS, CDR2 YFSETQ, per germline. The V and J ends lost 4 bases and 0 bases, in that order; junction bases with no gene match: 6. DNA for the CDR3: TGCGCCAGCAGCCTACAGGGGGCCGGGAGCACAGATACGCAGTATTTT. Amino acid sequence: CASSLQGAGSTDTQYF.

This rearrangement joins TRBV28 to TRBJ2-3, with 7 positions matching TRBD2. The CDR3 sequence is 15 residues long. V trimming: 8 bases; J trimming: 2 bases; junction bases outside the gene matches: 10. CDR1 is MDHEN, CDR2 SYDVKM, per germline. This chain's CDR3 is CASREAGSFTDTQYF. CDR3 bases: TGTGCCAGCCGGGAGGCAGGGAGCTTCACAGATACGCAGTATTTT.

The rearrangement joins TRBV27 to TRBJ1-5; 7 bases agree with TRBD1. In germline, CDR1 is MNHEY, CDR2 SMNVEV (reference sequence). The CDR3 is made up of 15 amino acids. The ends lost 5 bases at V and 2 bases at J; junction bases unmatched: 6. CDR3 nucleotide sequence: TGTGCCAGCAGTCCGTGGGACAGCCGCAATCAGCCCCAGCATTTT. It codes for CASSPWDSRNQPQHF.

This clone was counted between two and nine times. The rearrangement uses TRBV6-6 and TRBJ1-1; unclear D gene. This CDR3 spans 13 amino acids. Germline assignment: CDR1 MNHNY and CDR2 SVGAGI (reference sequence). V shed 8 bases and J shed 5 bases, with 15 bases lying between them. The CDR3 spells CASEAGSRTEAFF. For the CDR3, the DNA is TGTGCCAGCGAAGCGGGGTCGCGGACTGAAGCTTTCTTT.

Note on this clone: Other DNA sequences from this sample encode an identical CDR3 as well. The V gene is TRBV29-1, the J gene TRBJ2-5, with D tentatively TRBD1 (5 bases). CDR1 and CDR2 (germline): SQVTM, ANQGSEA. Trimming removed 4 bases at V and 0 bases at J, with 9 bases between. The CDR3 loop spans 13 amino acids. CDR3 sequence: CSVGQTYQETQYF. In nucleotides, the CDR3 is TGCAGCGTTGGACAGACGTACCAAGAGACCCAGTACTTC.

This clone was recorded once. The chain is built from TRBV7-3 and TRBJ2-1; TRBD2 might be the D (5 bases). In germline, CDR1 is SGHTA, CDR2 FQGTGA. The CDR3 has 15 amino acids. V dropped 3 bases and J dropped 0 bases, with 9 bases sitting between them. This chain's CDR3 is CASSLEADSYNEQFF. The CDR3 nucleotides are TGTGCCAGCAGCTTGGAGGCTGACTCCTACAATGAGCAGTTCTTC.

The V and J genes are TRBV15 and TRBJ2-6; 11 nucleotides align to TRBD1. After removal of 5 bases from V and 3 bases from J, the junction contained 6 bases not matched to a gene. The CDR3 runs to 17 residues. Germline loops: CDR1 LNHNV, CDR2 YYDKDF (reference sequence). The CDR3 nucleotides are TGTGCCACCAGCTTCAGGACAGGGGGCGGTGGGGCCAACGTCCTGACTTTC. It specifies CATSFRTGGGGANVLTF.

V and J are TRBV5-1 and TRBJ2-7; TRBD1 aligns across 7 bases. The V and J ends lost 0 bases and 2 bases, in that order; junction bases with no gene match: 5. The CDR3 has 15 residues. CDR1 is SGHRS, CDR2 YFSETQ, per germline. The CDR3 is CASSLVPGGPYEQYF. DNA of the CDR3: TGCGCCAGCAGCTTGGTGCCAGGGGGTCCCTACGAGCAGTACTTC.